A single sample gave rise to the 32 T cell receptor beta chains below, sequenced in a study of blood T cell repertoires in COVID-19. Assay: immunoSEQ multiplex PCR; the TCRdb copy retains only in-frame clones and omits some. The sample holds around 300,000 clones, over 75% seen once. Sequenced: peripheral blood. These TCRs come from a woman between 65 and 79 years old with acute or convalescent COVID-19.

This chain connects TRBV20-1 to TRBJ1-1; no clear D gene. The CDR3 length is 12 residues. V was cut by 3 bases and J by 4 bases, with 9 bases left in between. CDR1 is DFQATT and CDR2 is SNEGSKA in the germline V gene (reference sequence). DNA of the CDR3: TGCAGTGCTAGTCAAACGCGCACTGAAGCTTTCTTT. It translates to CSASQTRTEAFF.

J is TRBJ1-6 and V is TRBV29-1, with a possible D match to TRBD1 (6 bases). This CDR3 comprises 14 residues. Looked up from germline, CDR1 is SQVTM and CDR2 is ANQGSEA. V was clipped by 8 bases and J by 7 bases, with 18 bases between them. This CDR3 is CSSGGPGANSPLHF. The CDR3 region has the DNA TGCAGCTCGGGGGGGCCGGGCGCGAATTCACCCCTCCACTTT.

The chain recombines TRBV7-9 with TRBJ1-1, with TRBD1 as a possible D gene (6 bases). In germline, CDR1 is SEHNR, CDR2 FQNEAQ (reference sequence). CDR3 size: 13 residues. Trimming shortened V by 6 bases and J by 6 bases, and 14 bases separated the two germline ends. The CDR3 DNA sequence: TGTGCCAGCAGGCCGGGGGGGGCCGCTGAAGCTTTCTTT. This encodes CASRPGGAAEAFF.

This chain links TRBV5-1 with TRBJ1-2; TRBD1 agrees at 8 bases. Germline CDR1 is SGHRS and CDR2 is YFSETQ. J gave up 5 bases and V 2 bases, and 8 bases lay outside the gene matches. The CDR3 is 15 amino acids. The CDR3 DNA sequence: TGCGCCAGCAGCTTAACGTCCGACAGGGGTTATGGCTACACCTTC. Protein: CASSLTSDRGYGYTF.

The table lists this clone with a count of one. The V gene is TRBV3-1 (or the pseudogene TRBV3-2), the J gene TRBJ1-2, with D hard to call. The CDR3 consists of 17 residues. Per the germline V gene, CDR1 is LGHDT and CDR2 is YNNKEL (reference sequence). With 4 bases removed from V and 5 bases from J, the gap between germline ends came to 23 bases. The CDR3, as DNA: TGTGCCAGCAGCCCAACGGCGGGCGGAGGATTTCCGTATGGCTACACCTTC. This sequence encodes CASSPTAGGGFPYGYTF.

The gene calls are TRBV29-1 and TRBJ1-1, with 8 bases lining up with TRBD1. The CDR3 runs to 15 residues. Looked up from germline, CDR1 is SQVTM and CDR2 is ANQGSEA. The trim removed 8 bases at V and 0 bases at J, leaving 11 bases unmatched. In nucleotides, the CDR3 is TGCAGCAGGCCGACAGGGGCGAGGATGAACACTGAAGCTTTCTTT. Protein sequence: CSRPTGARMNTEAFF.

The chain recombines TRBV7-9 with TRBJ2-1; TRBD2 matches 11 bases. The CDR3 is 16 residues long. The germline V gene has CDR1 SEHNR and CDR2 FQNEAQ (reference sequence). V lost 4 bases to trimming and J lost 4 bases; unmatched junction nucleotides: 6. CDR3 loop: CASSWTLAGDYNEQFF. The CDR3 DNA is TGTGCCAGCAGCTGGACACTAGCGGGGGATTACAATGAGCAGTTCTTC.

V and J are TRBV11-2 and TRBJ1-2; D is possibly TRBD1 (5 bases). The germline V gene encodes CDR1 SGHAT and CDR2 FQNNGV. The CDR3 is 16 amino acids. Trimming removed 5 bases at V and 3 bases at J, with 19 bases between. The chain's CDR3 is CASSPRSGGVDYGYTF. CDR3 DNA sequence: TGTGCCAGCAGCCCCCGAAGCGGGGGGGTAGACTATGGCTACACCTTC.

The chain uses TRBV6-6 and TRBJ1-3; the match to TRBD1 covers 7 bases. The CDR3 length is 16 residues. Germline V gene lookup returns CDR1 MNHNY and CDR2 SVGAGI (reference sequence). The J segment lost 2 bases and the V segment lost 2 bases, leaving 6 bases of the junction unmatched. In DNA form, the CDR3 reads TGTGCCAGCAGTTACGGCCGGGACAGTCCTGGAAACACCATATATTTT. Its protein is CASSYGRDSPGNTIYF.

The rearrangement joins TRBV6-4 to TRBJ2-1, with 8 bases lining up with TRBD2. This CDR3 is built from 14 residues. The V gene's germline CDR1 is MRHNA and CDR2 SNTAGT. V lost 7 bases and J lost 5; bases outside the gene matches: 7. The CDR3 region has the DNA TGTGCCAGCACCTCCCTAGCGGGTAACAATGAGCAGTTCTTC. This gives the protein CASTSLAGNNEQFF.

This clone was seen repeatedly, ten times or more. The chain joins TRBV12-1 to TRBJ1-1. TRBV12-1 is noted as a pseudogene. The CDR3 has 19 residues. CDR3 residues: CASSFLYGGAVCHGTEAFF. For the CDR3, the DNA is TGTGCCAGCAGCTTTCTGTACGGCGGAGCAGTCTGTCATGGCACTGAAGCTTTCTTT.

The rearrangement joins TRBV19 to TRBJ2-1; 11 nucleotides agree with TRBD2. The CDR3 loop spans 15 amino acids. V lost 7 bases to trimming and J lost 5 bases; unmatched junction nucleotides: 7. Per the germline V gene, CDR1 is LNHDA and CDR2 is SQIVND (reference sequence). For the CDR3, the DNA is TGTGCCAGTACCGATAGCGGGGGGGCCCACAATGAGCAGTTCTTC. Its translation: CASTDSGGAHNEQFF.

This chain connects TRBV5-1 to TRBJ1-1; tentative D call: TRBD1 (6 bases). Germline V gene data show CDR1 as SGHRS and CDR2 as YFSETQ. CDR3 length: 15 residues. V lost 4 bases and J 6 bases, leaving 19 bases between the germline ends. The CDR3 DNA reads as TGCGCCAGCAGCCTATCCCCGGACAGAAGCTCTGAAGCTTTCTTT. This encodes CASSLSPDRSSEAFF.

The chain recombines TRBV2 with TRBJ1-2; perhaps TRBD1 as D (6 bases). The V end was cut by 1 base, the J end by 4 bases, with 7 bases between. Germline V gives CDR1 SNHLY, CDR2 FYNNEI. The CDR3 spans 13 residues. The CDR3 DNA follows: TGTGCCAGCAGTGAAGACAGGGTCTATGGCTACACCTTC. Protein sequence: CASSEDRVYGYTF.

This clone was seen once. This chain joins TRBV7-8 and TRBJ2-7; TRBD2 might be the D (5 bases). Germline V gene lookup returns CDR1 SGHVS and CDR2 FQNEAQ. V was trimmed by 2 bases and J by 3 bases, leaving 11 bases between them. CDR3 size: 14 residues. The CDR3 sequence is CASSLLAPVYEQYF. The CDR3 DNA is TGTGCCAGCAGCTTACTAGCTCCTGTCTACGAGCAGTACTTC.

The chain couples TRBV5-1 to TRBJ1-2; 7 bases match TRBD1. The CDR3 sequence is 14 residues long. Germline V lookup: CDR1 SGHRS, CDR2 YFSETQ. Trimming removed 0 bases from V and 8 bases from J; junction bases left unmatched: 7. CDR3 nucleotide sequence: TGCGCCAGCAGCTTGGAGGGACAGAGTTTCGGCTACACCTTC. Protein: CASSLEGQSFGYTF.

This chain uses TRBV25-1 with TRBJ1-1, with 10 bases lining up with TRBD1. Germline V gene lookup returns CDR1 MGHDK and CDR2 SYGVNS. V dropped 5 bases and J dropped 11; count of bases not matched to a gene: 5. The CDR3 runs 12 residues. The DNA of the CDR3 is TGTGCCAGCAGTCTACGACAGGGGGCGGCTTTCTTT. This encodes CASSLRQGAAFF.

The chain combines TRBV5-5 with TRBJ2-2; possible D gene TRBD1, 6 bases. Between the trimmed V and J ends, which lost 5 bases and 4 bases, there was a span of 15 bases. The CDR3 extends over 15 amino acids. Germline CDR1 reads SGHKS; CDR2 reads YYEKEE (reference sequence). CDR3 DNA: TGTGCCAGCAGTTACGTAGGGGGTATCACCGGGGAGCTGTTTTTT. It yields the protein CASSYVGGITGELFF.

This clone appeared a single time. The chain uses TRBV3-1 (or the pseudogene TRBV3-2) and TRBJ2-7; a possible D gene is TRBD2 (5 bases). The CDR3 has 13 amino acids. V was trimmed by 0 bases and J by 3 bases, leaving 6 bases between them. CDR1 is LGHDT and CDR2 is YNNKEL in the germline V gene (reference sequence). The CDR3 sequence: CASSQELVYEQYF. CDR3 DNA sequence: TGTGCCAGCAGCCAAGAACTAGTCTACGAGCAGTACTTC.

The rearrangement links TRBV11-3 to TRBJ2-1, with 7 bases fitting TRBD2. Trimming cost V 1 base and J 4 bases; bases outside gene matches: 4. Germline V gene data show CDR1 as SGHNT and CDR2 as YENEEA. The CDR3 is 15 amino acids. The CDR3 sequence is CASSLGGGVYNEQFF. In DNA, the CDR3 is TGTGCCAGCAGCTTAGGCGGGGGAGTTTACAATGAGCAGTTCTTC.

The chain joins TRBV6-1 to TRBJ2-5, with 7 bases aligning to TRBD2. Germline V gene sequence: CDR1 MNHNS, CDR2 SASEGT. The CDR3 has 14 amino acids. V shed 3 bases and J 4 bases; nucleotides not matched to a gene: 5. CDR3 sequence reads: CASSDQRTRETQYF. In DNA, the CDR3 is TGTGCCAGCAGTGACCAACGGACTAGAGAGACCCAGTACTTC.

V is TRBV5-8 and J is TRBJ2-1, with TRBD1 matching over 8 bases. Germline-derived CDR1 and CDR2 are SGHTS and YDEGEE. The CDR3 consists of 13 residues. V lost 10 bases to trimming and J lost 4 bases; unmatched junction nucleotides: 7. As DNA, the CDR3 is TGTGCCGAAACGACAGGGGATTACAATGAGCAGTTCTTC. It encodes CAETTGDYNEQFF.

V usage is TRBV3-1 (or the pseudogene TRBV3-2) and J usage is TRBJ2-7; D might be TRBD2 (6 bases). The CDR3 sequence is 13 residues long. Germline-derived CDR1 and CDR2 are LGHDT and YNNKEL (reference sequence). V was shortened by 4 bases and J by 1 base, with 8 bases between the two germline ends. CDR3 in DNA: TGTGCCAGCAGCCGGGACTCTTCCTACGAGCAGTACTTC. Its protein product is CASSRDSSYEQYF.

The J gene is TRBJ2-7, the V gene TRBV4-2, with TRBD1 as a possible D gene (5 bases). The CDR3 runs to 14 residues. Germline V gene data show CDR1 as LGHNA and CDR2 as YNFKEQ. V lost 0 bases and J lost 6, with 12 bases in between. CDR3 bases: TGTGCCAGCAGCCAAGATTACCGTAGGGGCGAGCAGTACTTC. Translated: CASSQDYRRGEQYF.

The gene calls are TRBV11-2 and TRBJ2-5, with 8 nucleotides matching TRBD2. V shed 3 bases, J shed 5 bases, and the junction held 2 bases outside the gene matches. The CDR3 is made up of 13 amino acids. Germline lookup yields CDR1 SGHAT and CDR2 FQNNGV. Here the CDR3 reads CASSFGTRETQYF. CDR3 DNA: TGTGCCAGCAGCTTCGGGACTAGGGAGACCCAGTACTTC.

The chain links TRBV5-1 to TRBJ2-2, with TRBD1 as a possible D gene (5 bases). Germline V gives CDR1 SGHRS, CDR2 YFSETQ. Trimming shortened V by 2 bases and J by 7 bases, and 18 bases separated the two germline ends. The CDR3 is 16 residues long. The CDR3 here is CASSLAGHERGGELFF. The DNA for the CDR3 is TGCGCCAGCAGCTTAGCCGGACACGAAAGGGGCGGGGAGCTGTTTTTT.

This chain joins TRBV29-1 and TRBJ1-1; the D gene is possibly TRBD1 (5 bases). The V and J ends lost 6 bases and 3 bases respectively, with 11 bases between them. The CDR3 spans 12 residues. From germline, CDR1 is SQVTM and CDR2 ANQGSEA. The CDR3 region is CSVDNRYTEAFF. For the CDR3, the DNA is TGCAGCGTGGACAACAGGTACACTGAAGCTTTCTTT.

V and J are TRBV5-1 and TRBJ2-5; 7 positions agree with TRBD1. V lost 0 bases to trimming and J lost 4 bases; unmatched junction nucleotides: 6. The germline V gene encodes CDR1 SGHRS and CDR2 YFSETQ. The CDR3 has 15 residues. Written as DNA, the CDR3 is TGCGCCAGCAGCTTGGAGGGCGCAGGGGGAGAGACCCAGTACTTC. Translation gives CASSLEGAGGETQYF.

The J gene is TRBJ1-3, the V gene TRBV18; D unresolved. Deletions cut 6 bases from V and 0 bases from J, with 12 bases between. CDR3 size: 15 residues. The germline V gene has CDR1 KGHSH and CDR2 LQKENI. CDR3 sequence (DNA): TGTGCCAGCTCGCCTCAGAGGCTCTCTGGAAACACCATATATTTT. Protein sequence: CASSPQRLSGNTIYF.

This chain joins TRBV5-4 and TRBJ2-5, with D perhaps TRBD2 (5 bases). V lost 0 bases and J lost 3, with 9 bases in between. This CDR3 is built from 14 residues. The V gene's germline CDR1 is SGHNT and CDR2 YYREEE (reference sequence). CDR3 DNA sequence: TGTGCCAGCAGCTTGGGTGGAGCGGAAGAGACCCAGTACTTC. Translation gives CASSLGGAEETQYF.

J is TRBJ1-4 and V is TRBV7-2; D not certain. The V gene's germline CDR1 is SGHTA and CDR2 FQGNSA. V was clipped by 1 base and J by 0 bases, with 6 bases between them. CDR3 size: 15 residues. The CDR3 nucleotides read TGTGCCAGCAGCTTAGGACTTTCAACTAATGAAAAACTGTTTTTT. It yields the protein CASSLGLSTNEKLFF.

The chain is built from TRBV9 and TRBJ2-3, with 10 bases that match TRBD2. Looked up from germline, CDR1 is SGDLS and CDR2 is YYNGEE. This CDR3 comprises 16 residues. Trimming removed 4 bases from V and 3 bases from J; junction bases left unmatched: 8. CDR3 residues: CASSTSGAMVTDTQYF. The CDR3, as DNA: TGTGCCAGCAGCACTAGCGGGGCAATGGTAACAGATACGCAGTATTTT.